Listed below are T cell receptor beta chains from one sample, sequenced in a study of blood T cell repertoires in COVID-19. Repertoires were generated with immunoSEQ multiplex PCR, while TCRdb's copy carries only in-frame clones and drops some. In the table there are over 200,000 clones, over 65% of which are singletons. Specimen: peripheral blood. These receptors all stem from a woman of 80 years or more with acute or convalescent COVID-19. CDR3s include the opening cysteine and the closing phenylalanine or tryptophan. The D gene is left open where the match is weak. Rows give clone size only sometimes, using once, few, many, or a class for an expanded clone.

abundance	d_gene	j_gene	v_gene	CDR3nt	CDR3aa
.	.	TRBJ2-7	TRBV30	TGTGCCTGGAGTGTAAATTGGGGAGGATCCACCGAGCAGTACTTC	CAWSVNWGGSTEQYF
.	TRBD1	TRBJ2-1	TRBV2	TGTGCCAGCTTTTCTCGGACAGGGGCTGAGCAGTTCTTC	CASFSRTGAEQFF
.	.	TRBJ2-5	TRBV6-1	TGTGCCAGCAGTGACCTAGTCGGAGAGACCCAGTACTTC	CASSDLVGETQYF
.	.	TRBJ1-1	TRBV19	TGTGCCAGTACCCCTCTCGTCGGCACTGAAGCTTTCTTT	CASTPLVGTEAFF
.	TRBD1	TRBJ1-5	TRBV23-1	TGCGCCAGCAGCCCCCCGCGGACAGGGCTTATGGGCAATCAGCCCCAGCATTTT	CASSPPRTGLMGNQPQHF
.	.	TRBJ2-4	TRBV2	TGTGCCAGCAGACTCGAGGTGAAGGCCAAAAACATTCAGTACTTC	CASRLEVKAKNIQYF
.	.	TRBJ1-1	TRBV2	TGTGCCAGCAGGCGCCAGGGTCTGGGTGAAGCTTTCTTT	CASRRQGLGEAFF
.	TRBD2	TRBJ2-1	TRBV30	TGTGCCTGGATTACCGGACTAGCCTTCAATGAGCAGTTCTTC	CAWITGLAFNEQFF
.	.	TRBJ1-6	TRBV23-1	TGCGCCAGCAGTCCGAATTCACCCCTCCACTTT	CASSPNSPLHF
.	.	TRBJ1-2	TRBV9	TGTGCCAGCAGCGTAGCTCACCTGATGGACTCTAACTATGGCTACACCTTC	CASSVAHLMDSNYGYTF
.	.	TRBJ2-5	TRBV28	TGTGCCAGCAGGTCCTACTTACAAGAGACCCAGTACTTC	CASRSYLQETQYF
few	.	TRBJ1-5	TRBV6-4	TGTGCCAGCAGTGACTCGACTGGGGACATTTATAGCAATCAGCCCCAGCATTTT	CASSDSTGDIYSNQPQHF
.	TRBD2	TRBJ2-3	TRBV14	TGTGCCAGCAGCCTAGGAGGGACTAGCGGGAGATTAGATACGCAGTATTTT	CASSLGGTSGRLDTQYF
.	.	TRBJ1-1	TRBV6-2/TRBV6-3	TGTGCCAGCAGTTCTTTCGGGAGGAACACTGAAGCTTTCTTT	CASSSFGRNTEAFF
.	.	TRBJ2-3	TRBV18	TGTGCCAGCTCACCATCCGGGTTTGAAGATACGCAGTATTTT	CASSPSGFEDTQYF
few	.	TRBJ2-1	TRBV11-2	TGTGCCAGCAGCATGGCCCACAATGAGCAGTTCTTC	CASSMAHNEQFF
.	TRBD2	TRBJ2-3	TRBV7-2	TGTGCCAGCAGCGAGAGCGGGGCAGCCCGCACAGATACGCAGTATTTT	CASSESGAARTDTQYF
.	TRBD1	TRBJ2-5	TRBV28	TGTGCCAGCAGTCCATCCGGGACAGGGCATACGACCCAGTACTTC	CASSPSGTGHTTQYF
many	TRBD1	TRBJ2-2	TRBV4-3	TGCGCCAGCAGCCGCCAAGCAGGGGGCTACACCGGGGAGCTGTTTTTT	CASSRQAGGYTGELFF
.	TRBD1	TRBJ1-1	TRBV6-2/TRBV6-3	TGTGCCAGCAGTTACCCGCGGACAGGGAGCACTGAAGCTTTCTTT	CASSYPRTGSTEAFF
.	.	TRBJ1-4	TRBV2	TGTGCCAGCAGTGAAGGGGGAACAGGGCGTGAAAAACTGTTTTTT	CASSEGGTGREKLFF
few	.	TRBJ2-1	TRBV7-9	TGTGCCAGCAGCTTAAATGGAGGGCTAACGGGCGGATACAATGAGCAGTTCTTC	CASSLNGGLTGGYNEQFF
.	TRBD2	TRBJ2-3	TRBV28	TGTGCCAGCCGGCGGGGGGGCACAGATACGCAGTATTTT	CASRRGGTDTQYF
once	TRBD2	TRBJ2-1	TRBV7-2	TGTGCCAGCAGCTTAGAAGGGACTAGCTTTAATGAGCAGTTCTTC	CASSLEGTSFNEQFF
.	.	TRBJ2-7	TRBV12-3/TRBV12-4	TGTGCCAGCACCCGGGGTGGTCCCTACGAGCAGTACTTC	CASTRGGPYEQYF
.	.	TRBJ1-1	TRBV12-3/TRBV12-4	TGTGCCAGCAGTTATGGAGGAACTGAAGCTTTCTTT	CASSYGGTEAFF
few	TRBD1	TRBJ2-6	TRBV28	TGTGCCAGCAGACTTAACAGGGGGCCTGGGGCCAACGTCCTGACTTTC	CASRLNRGPGANVLTF
few	TRBD2	TRBJ2-3	TRBV9	TGTGCCAGCAGCGTTCATAGCGGGGGGGCGACTGGAGATACGCAGTATTTT	CASSVHSGGATGDTQYF
.	TRBD2	TRBJ2-7	TRBV3-1/TRBV3-2	TGTGCCAGCAGCCGCAGCGGGGGGACCTACGAGCAGTACTTC	CASSRSGGTYEQYF